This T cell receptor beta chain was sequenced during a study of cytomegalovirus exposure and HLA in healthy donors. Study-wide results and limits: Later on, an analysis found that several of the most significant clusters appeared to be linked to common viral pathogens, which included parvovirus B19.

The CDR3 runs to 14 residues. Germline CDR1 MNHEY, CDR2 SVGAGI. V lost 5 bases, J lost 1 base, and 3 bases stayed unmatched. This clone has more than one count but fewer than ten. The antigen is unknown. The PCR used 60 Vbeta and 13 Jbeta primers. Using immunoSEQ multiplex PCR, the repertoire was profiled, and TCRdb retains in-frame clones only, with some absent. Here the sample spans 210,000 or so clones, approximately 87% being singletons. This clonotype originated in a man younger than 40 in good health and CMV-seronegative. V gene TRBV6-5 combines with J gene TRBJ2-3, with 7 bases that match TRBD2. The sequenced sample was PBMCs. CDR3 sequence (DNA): TGTGCCAGCAGTCGGGGGGTCGGCACAGATACGCAGTATTTT. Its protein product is CASSRGVGTDTQYF.